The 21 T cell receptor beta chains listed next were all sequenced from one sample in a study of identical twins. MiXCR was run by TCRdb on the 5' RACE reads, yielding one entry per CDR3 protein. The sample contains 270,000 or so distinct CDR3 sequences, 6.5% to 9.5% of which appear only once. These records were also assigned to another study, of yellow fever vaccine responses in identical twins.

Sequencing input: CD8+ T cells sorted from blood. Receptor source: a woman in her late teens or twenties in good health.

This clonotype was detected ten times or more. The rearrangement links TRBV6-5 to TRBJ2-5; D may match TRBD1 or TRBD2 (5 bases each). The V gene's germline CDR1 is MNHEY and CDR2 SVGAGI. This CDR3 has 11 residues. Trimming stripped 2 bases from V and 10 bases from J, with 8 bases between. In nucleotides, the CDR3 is TGTGCCAGCAGTTACGGGGACCTCCAGTACTTC. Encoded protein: CASSYGDLQYF.

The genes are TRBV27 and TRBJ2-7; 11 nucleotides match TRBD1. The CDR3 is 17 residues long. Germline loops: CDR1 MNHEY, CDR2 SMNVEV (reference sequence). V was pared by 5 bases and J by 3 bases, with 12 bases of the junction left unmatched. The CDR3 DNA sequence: TGTGCCAGCAGTCCGGGACAGGGGGAGGCCTCGGACTACGAGCAGTACTTC. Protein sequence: CASSPGQGEASDYEQYF.

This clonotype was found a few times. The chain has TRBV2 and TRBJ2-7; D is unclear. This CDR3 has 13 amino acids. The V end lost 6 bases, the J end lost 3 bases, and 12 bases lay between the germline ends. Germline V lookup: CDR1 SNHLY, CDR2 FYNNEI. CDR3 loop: CASRGLSYYEQYF. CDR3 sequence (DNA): TGTGCCAGCAGGGGGTTATCTTACTACGAGCAGTACTTC.

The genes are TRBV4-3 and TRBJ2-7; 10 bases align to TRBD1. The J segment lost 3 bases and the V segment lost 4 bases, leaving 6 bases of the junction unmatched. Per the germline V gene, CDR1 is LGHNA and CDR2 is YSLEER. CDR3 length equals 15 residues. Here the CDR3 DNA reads TGCGCCAGCAGCCGGGACAGGGGTCTTTACTACGAGCAGTACTTC. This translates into CASSRDRGLYYEQYF.

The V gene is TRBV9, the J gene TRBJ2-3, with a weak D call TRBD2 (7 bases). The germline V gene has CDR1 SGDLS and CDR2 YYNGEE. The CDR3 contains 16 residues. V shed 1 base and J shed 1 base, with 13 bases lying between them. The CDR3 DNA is TGTGCCAGCAGCGTAAAGAGGGGGGGCGGCACAGATACGCAGTATTTT. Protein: CASSVKRGGGTDTQYF.

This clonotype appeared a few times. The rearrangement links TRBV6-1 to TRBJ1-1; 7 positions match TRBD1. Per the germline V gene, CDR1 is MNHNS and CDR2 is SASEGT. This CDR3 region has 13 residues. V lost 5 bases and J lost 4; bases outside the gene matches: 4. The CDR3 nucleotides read TGTGCCAGCAGTACGACAGGGAGCACTGAAGCTTTCTTT. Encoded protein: CASSTTGSTEAFF.

CDR3 in amino acids: CAIGRTGGYEQYF. CDR3 DNA: TGTGCCATTGGACGGACAGGAGGCTACGAGCAGTACTTC. This rearrangement joins TRBV10-3 to TRBJ2-7; TRBD1 matches at 7 bases. V was clipped by 9 bases and J by 3 bases; unmatched bases: 8. CDR3 length: 13 residues. CDR1 and CDR2 (germline): ENHRY, SYGVKD.

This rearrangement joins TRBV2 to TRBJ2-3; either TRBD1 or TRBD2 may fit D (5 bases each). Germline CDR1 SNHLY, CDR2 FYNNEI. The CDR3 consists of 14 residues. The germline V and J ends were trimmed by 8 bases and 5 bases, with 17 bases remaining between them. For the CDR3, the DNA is TGTGCCAGCGTCCCTGGGACCGCTCAAGATACGCAGTATTTT. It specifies CASVPGTAQDTQYF.

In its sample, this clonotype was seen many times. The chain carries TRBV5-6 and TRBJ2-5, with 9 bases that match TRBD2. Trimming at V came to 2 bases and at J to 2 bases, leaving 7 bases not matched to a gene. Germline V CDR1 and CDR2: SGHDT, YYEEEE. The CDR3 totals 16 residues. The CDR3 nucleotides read TGTGCCAGCAGCTTAAGCGGGGGGCCAAGGCAAGAGACCCAGTACTTC. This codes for CASSLSGGPRQETQYF.

The CDR3 DNA follows: TGTGCCAGCAGCGAGCGCAGGGGGCCCCGGGAGCAGTACTTC. Translation gives CASSERRGPREQYF. The chain combines TRBV3-1 with TRBJ2-7; TRBD1 matches at 8 bases. Germline V gene sequence: CDR1 LGHDT, CDR2 YNNKEL (reference sequence). V dropped 5 bases and J dropped 7; count of bases not matched to a gene: 10. This CDR3 region has 14 residues.

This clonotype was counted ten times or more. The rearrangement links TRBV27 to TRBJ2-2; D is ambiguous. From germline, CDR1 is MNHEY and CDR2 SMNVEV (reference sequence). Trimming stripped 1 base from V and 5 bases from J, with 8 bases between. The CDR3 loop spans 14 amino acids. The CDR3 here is CASSLLQTTGELFF. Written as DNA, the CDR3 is TGTGCCAGCAGTTTATTACAGACGACCGGGGAGCTGTTTTTT.

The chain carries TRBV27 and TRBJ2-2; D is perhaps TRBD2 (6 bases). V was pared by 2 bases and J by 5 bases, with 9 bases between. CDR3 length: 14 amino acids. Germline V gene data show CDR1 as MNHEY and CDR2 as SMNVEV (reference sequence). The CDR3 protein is CASSLLRETGELFF. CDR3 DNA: TGTGCCAGCAGTTTACTCCGGGAGACCGGGGAGCTGTTTTTT.

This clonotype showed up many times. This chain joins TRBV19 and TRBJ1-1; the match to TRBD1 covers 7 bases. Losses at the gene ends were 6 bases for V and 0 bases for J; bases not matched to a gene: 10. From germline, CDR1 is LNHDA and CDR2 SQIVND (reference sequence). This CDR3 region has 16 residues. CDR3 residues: CASSSYTGDLNTEAFF. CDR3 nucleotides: TGTGCCAGTAGCTCCTATACAGGGGACCTGAACACTGAAGCTTTCTTT.

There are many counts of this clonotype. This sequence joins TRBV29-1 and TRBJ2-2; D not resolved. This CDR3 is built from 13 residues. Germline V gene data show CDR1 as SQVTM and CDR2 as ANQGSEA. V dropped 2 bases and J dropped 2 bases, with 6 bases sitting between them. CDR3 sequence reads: CSVEHPNTGELFF. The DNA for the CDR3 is TGCAGCGTTGAACACCCTAACACCGGGGAGCTGTTTTTT.

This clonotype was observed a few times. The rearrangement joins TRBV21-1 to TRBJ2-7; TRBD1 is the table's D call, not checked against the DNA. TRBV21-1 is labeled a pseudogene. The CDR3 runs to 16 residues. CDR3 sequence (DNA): TGTGCCAGCAGCAAAGTGAGGGGGTGGTCGCTGTACGAGCAGTACTTC. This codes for CASSKVRGWSLYEQYF.

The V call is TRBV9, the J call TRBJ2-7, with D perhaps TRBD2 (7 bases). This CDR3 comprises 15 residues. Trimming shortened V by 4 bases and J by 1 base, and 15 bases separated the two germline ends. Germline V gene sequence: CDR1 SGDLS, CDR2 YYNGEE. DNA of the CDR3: TGTGCCAGCAGCCCTCGCGGGGGCCCTTCCTACGAGCAGTACTTC. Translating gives CASSPRGGPSYEQYF. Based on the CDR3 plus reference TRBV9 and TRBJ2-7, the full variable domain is DSGVTQTPKHLITATGQRVTLRCSPRSGDLSVYWYQQSLDQGLQFLIQYYNGEERAKGNILERFSAQQFPDLHSELNLSSLELGDSALYFCASSPRGGPSYEQYFGPGTRLTVT.

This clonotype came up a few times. CDR3: CASSVVAGGYNEQFF. The DNA for the CDR3 is TGTGCCAGCAGCGTAGTAGCGGGGGGTTACAATGAGCAGTTCTTC. The rearrangement links TRBV9 to TRBJ2-1; 10 bases fit TRBD2. The germline V gene has CDR1 SGDLS and CDR2 YYNGEE. The J segment lost 4 bases and the V segment lost 0 bases, leaving 1 base of the junction unmatched. The CDR3 runs 15 residues.

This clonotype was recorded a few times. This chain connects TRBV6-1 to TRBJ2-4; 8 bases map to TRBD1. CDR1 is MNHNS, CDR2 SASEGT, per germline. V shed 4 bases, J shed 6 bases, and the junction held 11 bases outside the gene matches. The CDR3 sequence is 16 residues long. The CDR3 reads CASSVILRGQGNIQYF. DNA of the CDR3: TGTGCCAGCAGTGTAATACTCAGGGGGCAAGGAAACATTCAGTACTTC.

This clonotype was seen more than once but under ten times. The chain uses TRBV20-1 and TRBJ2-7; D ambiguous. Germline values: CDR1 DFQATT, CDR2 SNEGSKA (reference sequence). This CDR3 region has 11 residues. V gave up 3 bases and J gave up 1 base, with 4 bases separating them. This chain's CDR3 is CSASSSYEQYF. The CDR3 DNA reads TGCAGTGCTAGCAGTTCCTACGAGCAGTACTTC.

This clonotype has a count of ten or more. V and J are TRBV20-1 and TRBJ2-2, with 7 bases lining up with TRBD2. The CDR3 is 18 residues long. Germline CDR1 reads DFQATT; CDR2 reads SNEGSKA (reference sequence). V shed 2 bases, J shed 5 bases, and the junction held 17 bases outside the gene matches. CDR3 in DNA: TGCAGTGCTAGAAACCCCCTCTCCGAGCGGGACTTAACCGGGGAGCTGTTTTTT. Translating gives CSARNPLSERDLTGELFF.

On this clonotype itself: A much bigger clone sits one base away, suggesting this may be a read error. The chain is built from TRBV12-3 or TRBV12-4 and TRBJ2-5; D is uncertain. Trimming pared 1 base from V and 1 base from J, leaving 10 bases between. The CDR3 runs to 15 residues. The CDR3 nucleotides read TGTGCCAGCAGTTTAGTTAGTGACGGCCAAGAGACCCAGTACTTC. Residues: CASSLVSDGQETQYF.